The 11 T cell receptor beta chains in this list originate from one sample, sequenced in a study of radiotherapy plus CTLA-4 blockade in lung cancer. The table came from immunoSEQ multiplex PCR; TCRdb's copy has only in-frame clones and leaves some out. The sample lists tens of thousands of clones; 73% were seen once. The sample in question was peripheral blood, obtained from a patient treated with radiotherapy plus ipilimumab. The receptors stem from a human donor with non-small cell lung cancer who had a complete response to radiotherapy plus ipilimumab.

The rearrangement uses TRBV30 and TRBJ2-6; maybe TRBD2 (6 bases). There are 18 residues in the CDR3. The ends were cut back, 2 bases at V and 0 bases at J, with 17 bases in the middle. Germline V gives CDR1 GTSNPN, CDR2 SVGIG (reference sequence). This CDR3 is CAWSSLREVFSGANVLTF. CDR3 in DNA: TGTGCCTGGAGTTCGTTGCGGGAAGTATTCTCTGGGGCCAACGTCCTGACTTTC.

This chain links TRBV4-1 with TRBJ2-1; TRBD2 agrees at 14 bases. CDR1 is MGHRA, CDR2 YSYEKL, per germline. Losses at the gene ends were 2 bases for V and 3 bases for J; bases not matched to a gene: 9. There are 19 residues in the CDR3. CDR3 nucleotide sequence: TGCGCCAGCAGCCAATTGACGGGGACTAGCGGGGGTATCTACAATGAGCAGTTCTTC. It codes for CASSQLTGTSGGIYNEQFF.

The CDR3 here is CASSDRSFHPGYTF. In DNA, the CDR3 is TGTGCCAGCAGTGACAGATCCTTCCACCCTGGCTACACCTTC. The gene calls are TRBV6-1 and TRBJ1-2; unclear D gene. V was pared by 3 bases and J by 7 bases, with 15 bases between. The CDR3 contains 14 residues. CDR1 is MNHNS and CDR2 is SASEGT in the germline V gene.

This clone was recorded a few times. The rearrangement links TRBV7-9 to TRBJ2-7; 11 positions agree with TRBD1. The length of the CDR3 is 16 residues. V was clipped by 4 bases and J by 1 base; unmatched bases: 6. Germline CDR1 SEHNR, CDR2 FQNEAQ (reference sequence). The CDR3 DNA follows: TGTGCCAGCAGCTCACCGGGACAGGGGGTTTCCTACGAGCAGTACTTC. It is translated as CASSSPGQGVSYEQYF. The variable domain in full, completed from reference TRBV7-9 and TRBJ2-7, reads DTGVSQNPRHKITKRGQNVTFRCDPISEHNRLYWYRQTLGQGPEFLTYFQNEAQLEKSRLLSDRFSAERPKGSFSTLEIQRTEQGDSAMYLCASSSPGQGVSYEQYFGPGTRLTVT.

The V gene is TRBV4-1, the J gene TRBJ1-2; no reliable D call. Germline assignment: CDR1 MGHRA and CDR2 YSYEKL. V was trimmed by 1 base and J by 3 bases, leaving 3 bases between them. This CDR3 has 12 residues. For the CDR3, the DNA is TGCGCCAGCAGCCAAGTCGACTATGGCTACACCTTC. Translated, it gives CASSQVDYGYTF.

The J gene is TRBJ2-1, the V gene TRBV5-4; D unclear. With 0 bases removed from V and 4 bases from J, the gap between germline ends came to 11 bases. The CDR3 covers 15 residues. CDR1 is SGHNT, CDR2 YYREEE, per germline (reference sequence). CDR3 bases: TGTGCCAGCAGCTTGGGAGAGAGGAGTTACAATGAGCAGTTCTTC. Amino acid sequence: CASSLGERSYNEQFF.

This clone was counted at least ten times. The rearrangement uses TRBV19 and TRBJ1-5; 7 bases are shared with TRBD1. The CDR3 is 17 residues long. V shed 4 bases and J 3 bases; nucleotides not matched to a gene: 12. From germline, CDR1 is LNHDA and CDR2 SQIVND (reference sequence). In nucleotides, the CDR3 is TGTGCCAGTAGTAAGACAGGGTTAGGCGTTAACAATCAGCCCCAGCATTTT. Protein: CASSKTGLGVNNQPQHF.

J is TRBJ2-7 and V is TRBV6-5; D gene ambiguous. From germline, CDR1 is MNHEY and CDR2 SVGAGI. Trimming removed 0 bases from V and 7 bases from J, with 7 bases in between. This CDR3 comprises 12 residues. CDR3: CASSYSYGEQYF. DNA for the CDR3: TGTGCCAGCAGTTACTCGTACGGTGAGCAGTACTTC.

The chain joins TRBV11-3 to TRBJ1-3; 9 bases are a match to TRBD1. Trimming removed 5 bases from V and 0 bases from J; junction bases left unmatched: 11. Germline CDR1 SGHNT, CDR2 YENEEA. CDR3 length: 18 amino acids. This CDR3 reads CASSHGQGRIGSGNTIYF. The CDR3 nucleotides read TGTGCCAGCAGCCACGGACAGGGGAGGATCGGCTCTGGAAACACCATATATTTT.

J is TRBJ2-1 and V is TRBV7-9; 9 positions agree with TRBD1. CDR1 and CDR2 (germline): SEHNR, FQNEAQ (reference sequence). V lost 6 bases to trimming and J lost 6 bases; unmatched junction nucleotides: 9. The CDR3 is made up of 15 amino acids. CDR3 sequence reads: CASREGQGAVNEQFF. In DNA form, the CDR3 reads TGTGCCAGCAGGGAGGGACAGGGTGCAGTCAATGAGCAGTTCTTC.

This clone is a singleton in its sample. This chain joins TRBV15 and TRBJ2-7, with a possible D match to TRBD1 (6 bases). The CDR3 covers 14 residues. CDR1 LNHNV and CDR2 YYDKDF come from the germline V gene (reference sequence). Trimming took 0 bases from V and 1 from J, leaving 7 bases between them. The CDR3 region is CATSREQGSYEQYF. The CDR3 DNA reads TGTGCCACCAGCAGAGAACAGGGATCCTACGAGCAGTACTTC. Based on the CDR3 plus reference TRBV15 and TRBJ2-7, the full variable domain is DAMVIQNPRYQVTQFGKPVTLSCSQTLNHNVMYWYQQKSSQAPKLLFHYYDKDFNNEADTPDNFQSRRPNTSFCFLDIRSPGLGDTAMYLCATSREQGSYEQYFGPGTRLTVT.